These 5 T cell receptor beta chains were sequenced from one sample in a study of CD8 T cells in Susac syndrome. With random hexamers, reverse transcription was performed on roughly 0.5 to 1 ug of RNA. MiXCR, applied by TCRdb to the immunoSEQ multiplex PCR reads, yields one record per CDR3 protein. The profile shows approximately 110,000 distinct CDR3 sequences, around 95% of them singletons. The material sequenced was CD4+ T cells from PBMCs. The receptor source for this set is a human donor in good health.

This sequence joins TRBV5-1 and TRBJ2-7; TRBD1 aligns across 7 bases. V gave up 2 bases and J gave up 2 bases; unmatched junction bases: 4. The CDR3 runs 14 residues. Germline-derived CDR1 and CDR2 are SGHRS and YFSETQ. DNA for the CDR3: TGCGCCAGCAGCTTTTTACAGGGGCCCTACGAGCAGTACTTC. Residues: CASSFLQGPYEQYF.

V is TRBV10-3 and J is TRBJ2-7, with D tentatively TRBD2 (5 bases). This CDR3 has 15 amino acids. Between the trimmed V and J ends, which lost 2 bases and 2 bases, there was a span of 13 bases. The germline V gene has CDR1 ENHRY and CDR2 SYGVKD. In nucleotides, the CDR3 is TGTGCCATCAGTGAGGGGTTTAGCGACACCTACGAGCAGTACTTC. The encoded protein is CAISEGFSDTYEQYF.

This rearrangement joins TRBV10-2 to TRBJ1-5; 7 nucleotides line up with TRBD1. J lost 1 base, V lost 3 bases, and 3 bases had no gene match. Germline-derived CDR1 and CDR2 are WSHSY and SAAADI. CDR3 size: 15 residues. CDR3 in amino acids: CASSESGQSNQPQHF. CDR3 in DNA: TGCGCCAGCAGTGAATCGGGACAGAGCAATCAGCCCCAGCATTTT.

The chain is built from TRBV10-3 and TRBJ1-1, with 8 bases aligning to TRBD1. The germline CDR1 and CDR2 sequences are ENHRY and SYGVKD. The J segment lost 5 bases and the V segment lost 4 bases, leaving 6 bases of the junction unmatched. The CDR3 covers 14 residues. The CDR3 loop reads CAISAGGVSTEAFF. CDR3 DNA: TGTGCCATCAGTGCAGGGGGCGTATCGACTGAAGCTTTCTTT.

This chain joins TRBV15 and TRBJ1-2; 7 nucleotides align to TRBD1. The germline gives CDR1 LNHNV, CDR2 YYDKDF (reference sequence). V was pared by 0 bases and J by 3 bases, with 7 bases of the junction left unmatched. CDR3 length: 16 residues. The CDR3: CATSRDPTGVDYGYTF. The CDR3 bases are TGTGCCACCAGCAGAGATCCTACAGGGGTGGACTATGGCTACACCTTC. Combining the CDR3 with reference TRBV15 and TRBJ1-2 gives the whole variable domain DAMVIQNPRYQVTQFGKPVTLSCSQTLNHNVMYWYQQKSSQAPKLLFHYYDKDFNNEADTPDNFQSRRPNTSFCFLDIRSPGLGDTAMYLCATSRDPTGVDYGYTFGSGTRLTVV.